This T cell receptor beta chain derives from a study of cytomegalovirus exposure and HLA in healthy donors (dated by TCRdb to the late 2010s). Study-wide context: An earlier analysis of approximately 640 of the donors reported 250 to 300 Gb of sequence data and some 100 million unique TCR beta sequences from approximately 180 million T cells. Approximately 310 gigabases of sequencing data and 70 million to 85 million unique TCR sequences were included in an early release covering about 700 HLA-typed donors. Of the roughly 400 genotyped donors, approximately 83% fell in the genetic ancestry cluster associated with self-reported Caucasian donors. The study aimed to test whether signatures of past pathogen exposure could be identified by cataloging public T cell receptors. Using immunosequencing, the study profiled T cell repertoires from 500 to 800 subjects and related those repertoires to cytomegalovirus serostatus. In addition to the first cohort of approximately 650 subjects, a separate validation cohort of about 120 different subjects was used. High-throughput TCR immunosequencing, statistical association of individual TCRs with disease status, and machine learning were combined to predict cytomegalovirus infection status. In a later analysis, previously published TCR beta repertoires from 600 to 850 donors were re-analyzed and high-resolution HLA genotyping was added so that TCR occurrence patterns could be studied. Rather than drawing on any new phenotypic data, the later analysis identified candidate immune exposures from TCR beta sequences and the way those sequences occurred across donors. In an earlier analysis of several hundred of the donors, high-throughput TCR beta sequencing was used to judge whether each TCR beta V gene segment behaved as functional or pseudogenic. Alongside the repertoire data, information on donor age, sex, ethnicity and CMV serostatus was compiled. A later genetic analysis used genome-wide SNP genotypes for 398 of the 666 donors, treating that subset as a discovery cohort. Every discovery cohort repertoire had been produced on one sequencing platform. Class I and class II HLA loci were covered by the typing at four-digit resolution. Typing coverage differed by locus: A, B, C, DRB1 and DQB1 were typed in roughly 620-630 donors, DQA1 in about 550, DPA1 in 600 to 610, and DPB1 in around 490. Because of strong linkage in the cohort, four to six DR-DQ haplotypes were treated as single units for association and clustering. Across roughly 420 genotyped donors of the cohort, an average of 235,054 unique TCR beta nucleotide sequences per donor were sequenced, and 15% to 20% of those sequences were non-productive. The research as a whole found: Across donors, most TCR sequences were observed very rarely, whereas some public TCRs were present in many individuals. In both the original and validation cohorts, the classifier was reported to diagnose cytomegalovirus status with high specificity and sensitivity. According to the authors, the approach could potentially be generalized to other disease states and immunological phenotypes. The cohort was sequenced for TCR beta chains only, and without alpha or paired-chain data the features that could be detected were limited. Because counts were too low, some 17 rarely observed V segments, including chromosome 9 orphons, were excluded from the earlier analysis of around 640 of the donors. The presence/absence analyses assumed that sequencing depth was roughly uniform across donors, and that assumption may not be true. Because some donors lacked HLA typing at each locus, the association tests relied only on the typed subset. An association between a missense DCLRE1C variant and V-gene and J-gene trimming of TCR beta chains was found in a later genetic analysis and replicated in an independent cohort. Linkage disequilibrium might explain the correlated functional status among segregating V segments, but an unknown experimental factor could not be ruled out. According to a later analysis, TCR association rates differed among HLA loci, with DRB1 alleles showing the most associated TCRs and HLA-C alleles showing the fewest. A further reported finding was that TCR beta sequences accurately predicted the HLA-A and HLA-B alleles for most subjects in the first cohort. In vitro tests confirmed that a few of the cytomegalovirus-associated TCR beta chains recognize cytomegalovirus antigens. A cluster of highly shared sequence variants was judged likely to be a technical artifact of the sequencing pipeline. Compared with the approximately 670-donor mean, donors in an Asian-associated ancestry cluster had fewer N-insertions in productive TCRs, according to a later genetic analysis. The 87-base-pair reads could not distinguish some IMGT-functional V segments, including TRBV6-2 and TRBV6-3, so those segments were excluded. In a later analysis, most CMV-associated TCR beta chains were found to appear HLA-restricted, with HLA associations seemingly driven largely by CMV exposure. At a false discovery rate of 0.05, a later analysis linked about 16,000 TCR beta sequences to specific HLA alleles. When HLA alleles, especially DR and DQ, strongly co-occurred, TCR associations were difficult to assign to individual alleles. The study listed 164 TCR beta chains as associated with cytomegalovirus. CMV serostatus was the only immune exposure information available for the cohort. In a later analysis, HLA-associated TCR beta chains were found to be more clonally expanded and to have lower generation probabilities than equally common non-associated chains. Several of the top co-occurrence clusters appeared to be linked to parvovirus B19, influenza, CMV and Epstein-Barr virus, according to a later analysis. Broadly in line with IMGT annotations, most TCR beta V segments showed up in productive rearrangements about 87% or about 30% of the time in an earlier analysis of 450 to 750 of the donors.

Remarks on this clone: Its target antigen remains unknown. The input lacks base qualities; no much larger clone sits a single base away.

The cohort consisted of hundreds of healthy bone marrow donors. All cohort members were sampled while nominally healthy, although unrecorded immune exposures were likely present. The donor tested CMV seropositive, placing the donor among the 250 to 350 seropositive members of the cohort. Every donor gave a peripheral blood sample, and the peripheral blood mononuclear cells from that sample were used for TCR beta sequencing. The Qiagen DNeasy Blood Extraction Kit was used to extract genomic DNA from the blood cell samples. For this chain, trimming is 6 bases at the V end and 1 base at the J end, and the number of junction bases without a gene match is 5. The CDR3 spans 14 residues, from the cysteine through the phenylalanine. Here the CDR3 DNA is all that survives: 42 bases in frame from base 1. The CDR1 and CDR2 encoded by the germline V gene are SNHLY and FYNNEI. Libraries were made using the immunoSEQ multiplex PCR assay. A mixture of 60 forward primers for TCR Vbeta segments and 13 reverse primers for TCR Jbeta segments was used in the multiplex PCR. A multiplex PCR assay on genomic DNA amplified the CDR3 region of rearranged TCR beta genes. The Illumina HiSeq System was used to sequence the amplified TCR beta libraries as 87-base-pair reads. The study's own analysis went as follows. In a later analysis, roughly 80 million unique TCR beta chains were counted across the roughly 670 repertoires, and roughly 11 million of these chains were shared by at least two donors. A nearest-neighbor algorithm error-corrected the raw reads and collapsed the reads into unique sequences, merging closely related sequences to remove PCR and sequencing errors. V, D and J gene segments were assigned by aligning CDR3 sequences to IMGT reference sequences. For a sequence to be retained, a match of at least six nucleotides was required to both a V gene segment and a J gene segment. A rearrangement counted as productive if the CDR3 had no stop codons and remained in frame with V and J, and every other rearrangement counted as non-productive. Following IMGT convention, CDR3 was defined as the stretch from the second conserved V-encoded cysteine to the conserved J-encoded phenylalanine. Sequences without an unambiguous match to a single V gene segment were excluded from the earlier analysis of 500 to 700 of the donors. In an earlier analysis of 500 to 750 of the donors, V segments were called functional above 56.7% productive rearrangements and were called segregating when the between-donor standard deviation exceeded 5%. A statistical classification framework was built to diagnose cytomegalovirus status from the catalog of TCR beta chain sequences. In a later analysis, TCR nucleotide sequences were compared against IMGT/GENE-DB human TR gene sequences so that V and J genes could be assigned. Using the TCRdist pipeline, a later analysis assigned CDR3 sequences along with most-parsimonious VDJ recombination scenarios. In a later analysis, each TCR beta chain was defined by its CDR3 amino acid sequence together with its V-gene family, and reads lacking a unique V-gene family were excluded. A later analysis removed 450 to 600 highly shared, low-generation-probability nucleotide sequences to deal with suspected cross-contamination and a sequencing artifact. In a later analysis, a clonal expansion index for each public chain was calculated from normalized within-repertoire ranks of inferred template counts. A later analysis computed generation probabilities with a VDJ recombination model fitted to out-of-frame rearrangements, and checked the results against IGoR. A later analysis scored TCR-TCR, TCR-HLA and TCR-CMV co-occurrence with hypergeometric tests, applying a repertoire-size bias correction to TCR pairs. A later analysis estimated false discovery rates by permuting HLA or CMV assignments 20 times. In a later analysis, co-occurring TCRs were grouped using DBSCAN, with TCRdist sequence similarity added in when clustering inside HLA-allele-positive subsets. Co-occurrence clustering excluded repertoires with fewer than 30,000 or more than 120,000 public chains, plus five with anomalous nucleotide sharing. As stored in TCRdb, this immuneACCESS dataset retains in-frame rearrangements with V and J assigned. A fraction of the clones does not appear; measured against another copy, unresolved V genes explain less than half of the discrepancy, and the remainder lacks a known reason. V and J calls and clone size are as listed in that table; D and trimming were resolved from the DNA. The sample includes 100,000 to 150,000 clones, with approximately 78% observed a single time. The ten top clones hold about 7.4% of the sample.

The sequence links TRBV2 to TRBJ2-7; 8 central bases correspond to TRBD1. The sequencing input was PBMCs. The sequence was collected from a woman between 45 and 60 years old in good health and CMV-seropositive. DNA sequence: TGTGCCAGCAGCAGACAGGGGCAGTCCTACGAGCAGTACTTC. The encoded protein is CASSRQGQSYEQYF. Reference TRBV2 and TRBJ2-7 proteins supply the regions before and after the CDR3; the full variable domain is: EPEVTQTPSHQVTQMGQEVILRCVPISNHLYFYWYRQILGQKVEFLVSFYNNEISEKSEIFDDQFSVERPDGSNFTLKIRSTKLEDSAMYFCASSRQGQSYEQYFGPGTRLTVT.